The clone carrying this T cell receptor (beta chain) occurred many times. Its specificity is not known. A much larger clonotype is one base distant, so this may be a read error. The sample belongs to a study of breast tumors, draining lymph nodes, adjacent tissues. General study results and limits: The lymph node origin of tumor T cells was framed as consistent with a hypothesis, not demonstrated. Tumor and nontumor repertoires were significantly more similar in luminal-like than in basal-like breast cancer. Tumors had less TCR diversity than lymph nodes, more than nontumor tissue.

Breast cancer patients provided tissue from their axillary draining lymph nodes. Germline CDR1 is SGDLS and CDR2 is YYNGEE. This CDR3 has 15 residues. TCRdb reprocessed the multiplex PCR reads with MiXCR, giving one entry per CDR3 protein. The repertoire holds under 110,000 distinct CDR3 sequences, with approximately 28% as singletons. This receptor was identified in a female donor with breast cancer. Some clones in this sample may be carry-over from other donors' samples. The sequencing sample was made of axillary lymph node tissue. The genes are TRBV9 and TRBJ1-6; D is possibly TRBD1 (5 bases). The CDR3 reads CASSIGTDLNSPPHF. DNA of the CDR3: TGTGCCAGCAGCATAGGGACGGATCTCAATTCACCCCCCCACTTT.